This paragraph covers one T cell receptor (beta chain) sequence. Its target is not known. This entry is derived from a study of T cell responses to AZD1222 COVID-19 vaccine. Study-level points and caveats: Targets within unmutated variant regions were reportedly found for nearly half of spike-specific TCRs. Clonal diversity was possibly underestimated, and the donors were mostly white British, with more females. Vaccine-associated CD4 TCRs ranged over spike, dominating at 160-218 and 743-854.

Here immunoSEQ multiplex PCR was the method, and the copy in TCRdb shows in-frame clones only, minus some. The sample yields some 130,000 clones, roughly 84% seen once. This CDR3 region has 13 residues. V gave up 4 bases and J gave up 1 base, with 6 bases separating them. CDR1 and CDR2 (germline): MNHNY, SVGAGI (reference sequence). The chain combines TRBV6-6 with TRBJ2-3; no clear D gene. The TCR was taken from an adult in good health. This specimen consisted of peripheral blood, obtained on day 0 of AZD1222 vaccination. The DNA of the CDR3 is TGTGCCAGCAGTTTTTACCGCACAGATACGCAGTATTTT. As protein: CASSFYRTDTQYF.